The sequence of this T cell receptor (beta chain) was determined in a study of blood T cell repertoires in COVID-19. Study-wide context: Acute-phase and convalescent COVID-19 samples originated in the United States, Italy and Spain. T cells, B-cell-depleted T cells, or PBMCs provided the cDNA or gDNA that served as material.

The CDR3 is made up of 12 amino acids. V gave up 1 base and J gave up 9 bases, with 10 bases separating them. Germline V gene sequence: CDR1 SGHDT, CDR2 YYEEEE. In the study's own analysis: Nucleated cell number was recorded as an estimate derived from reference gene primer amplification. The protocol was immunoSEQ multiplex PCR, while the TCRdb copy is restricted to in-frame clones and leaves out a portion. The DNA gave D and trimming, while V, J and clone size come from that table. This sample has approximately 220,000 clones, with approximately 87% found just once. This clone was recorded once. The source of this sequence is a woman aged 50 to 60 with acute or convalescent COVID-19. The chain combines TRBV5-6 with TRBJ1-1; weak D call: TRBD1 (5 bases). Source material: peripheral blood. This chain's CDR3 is CASSLRGTKAFF. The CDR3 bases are TGTGCCAGCAGCTTGAGGGGTACGAAAGCTTTCTTT.